The 29 T cell receptor beta chains below all came from one sample that was sequenced in a study of OX40 agonist ivuxolimab in advanced cancers. Profiled with immunoSEQ multiplex PCR; TCRdb holds only in-frame clones, not every one. The repertoire holds about 24,000 clones, under 95% seen once, with approximately 49% in the top ten. The source was CD4+ or CD8+ T cells sorted from blood, collected in a trial of the OX40 agonist ivuxolimab. These receptors were taken from an adult with an advanced solid tumor such as melanoma, head and neck, liver or kidney cancer.

The V call is TRBV5-4, the J call TRBJ2-2, with TRBD2 matching 9 bases. The CDR3 is 20 amino acids. Trimming took 3 bases from V and 5 from J; bases not matched to a gene: 20. Germline V gives CDR1 SGHNT, CDR2 YYREEE (reference sequence). The CDR3 DNA reads TGTGCCAGCAGCTACCGGGCCGGGACTAGCCGGCCGTTTAGAACCGGGGAGCTGTTTTTT. Amino acids: CASSYRAGTSRPFRTGELFF.

This clone has just one count. The genes are TRBV4-1 and TRBJ1-4; D is uncertain. CDR1 and CDR2 (germline): MGHRA, YSYEKL. The CDR3 runs to 15 residues. V gave up 1 base and J gave up 4 bases, with 10 bases separating them. The chain's CDR3 is CASSQVVTVNEKLFF. The CDR3 DNA reads as TGCGCCAGCAGCCAAGTAGTTACAGTTAATGAAAAACTGTTTTTT.

This clone has just one count. This sequence joins TRBV11-3 and TRBJ2-3, with D uncertain. The CDR3 spans 15 residues. V was clipped by 2 bases and J by 3 bases, with 12 bases between them. The germline gives CDR1 SGHNT, CDR2 YENEEA. The CDR3 DNA reads as TGTGCCAGCAGCTTAAGACGTGGTGGGACAGATACGCAGTATTTT. This gives the protein CASSLRRGGTDTQYF.

This clone is a singleton in its sample. This rearrangement joins TRBV19 to TRBJ2-7, with D perhaps TRBD2 (6 bases). Germline V gene lookup returns CDR1 LNHDA and CDR2 SQIVND (reference sequence). The ends were cut back, 6 bases at V and 9 bases at J, with 18 bases in the middle. The CDR3 is 13 amino acids. In DNA form, the CDR3 reads TGTGCCAGTAGCCCGGGCGGGGCCGCGGCGCAGTACTTC. As protein: CASSPGGAAAQYF.

The chain recombines TRBV6-4 with TRBJ2-6, with TRBD1 identical over 10 bases. Germline assignment: CDR1 MRHNA and CDR2 SNTAGT. Losses at the gene ends were 5 bases for V and 0 bases for J; bases not matched to a gene: 7. The CDR3 sequence is 18 residues long. CDR3 bases: TGTGCCAGCAGTCTCTTCGGGACAGGGGCCTCTGGGGCCAACGTCCTGACTTTC. It codes for CASSLFGTGASGANVLTF.

This clone is a singleton in its sample. The rearrangement joins TRBV9 to TRBJ1-1; D might be TRBD1 (5 bases). Germline CDR1 is SGDLS and CDR2 is YYNGEE. The CDR3 is 14 residues long. V was clipped by 3 bases and J by 5 bases, with 14 bases between them. The CDR3 sequence: CASSGRGGKTEAFF. The CDR3 region has the DNA TGTGCCAGCAGCGGTCGGGGGGGGAAGACTGAAGCTTTCTTT. Variable domain in full (rest from reference TRBV9 and TRBJ1-1): DSGVTQTPKHLITATGQRVTLRCSPRSGDLSVYWYQQSLDQGLQFLIQYYNGEERAKGNILERFSAQQFPDLHSELNLSSLELGDSALYFCASSGRGGKTEAFFGQGTRLTVV.

This clone appeared a single time. The rearrangement uses TRBV28 and TRBJ1-1; weak D call: TRBD1 (6 bases). The V and J ends lost 6 bases and 3 bases respectively, with 17 bases between them. Germline loops: CDR1 MDHEN, CDR2 SYDVKM. The CDR3 consists of 15 residues. The CDR3 protein is CASSPHGAGDTEAFF. Written as DNA, the CDR3 is TGTGCCAGCAGCCCGCACGGGGCAGGGGACACTGAAGCTTTCTTT.

V gene TRBV21-1 combines with J gene TRBJ2-5; the table gives TRBD2 as D, unverified against the DNA. TRBV21-1 constitutes a pseudogene. This CDR3 contains 18 residues. The CDR3 spells CASSTAEREPTSQETQYF. The CDR3 region has the DNA TGTGCCAGCAGCACGGCTGAGCGGGAGCCTACCTCCCAAGAGACCCAGTACTTC.

The chain recombines TRBV27 with TRBJ2-1; no clear D gene. This CDR3 is built from 13 residues. CDR1 and CDR2 (germline): MNHEY, SMNVEV (reference sequence). V gave up 0 bases and J gave up 6 bases, with 6 bases separating them. DNA of the CDR3: TGTGCCAGCAGTTTATCCTCCGGCAATGAGCAGTTCTTC. Amino acids: CASSLSSGNEQFF.

The chain has TRBV19 and TRBJ2-1; D may be TRBD2 (5 bases). V was trimmed by 3 bases and J by 0 bases, leaving 12 bases between them. CDR3 length: 16 amino acids. Looked up from germline, CDR1 is LNHDA and CDR2 is SQIVND (reference sequence). DNA of the CDR3: TGTGCCAGTAGTATTCACGGGGAGAGCTCCTACAATGAGCAGTTCTTC. It is translated as CASSIHGESSYNEQFF.

This chain links TRBV7-9 with TRBJ1-4; perhaps TRBD1 as D (5 bases). Germline CDR1 is SEHNR and CDR2 is FQNEAQ (reference sequence). The CDR3 sequence is 15 residues long. With 5 bases removed from V and 5 bases from J, the gap between germline ends came to 15 bases. CDR3 residues: CASSASGSRNEKLFF. CDR3 DNA sequence: TGTGCCAGCAGCGCCTCAGGGTCCCGGAATGAAAAACTGTTTTTT.

The V gene is TRBV28, the J gene TRBJ2-6; 7 nucleotides agree with TRBD2. Germline V gives CDR1 MDHEN, CDR2 SYDVKM. The ends lost 3 bases at V and 2 bases at J; junction bases unmatched: 7. The CDR3 consists of 17 residues. CDR3 nucleotides: TGTGCCAGCAGTTTGGGGGAGGGCCGACCTGGGGCCAACGTCCTGACTTTC. Translation gives CASSLGEGRPGANVLTF.

The chain has TRBV11-2 and TRBJ2-1, with 7 positions matching TRBD2. The germline V gene has CDR1 SGHAT and CDR2 FQNNGV. The CDR3 covers 14 residues. V was pared by 3 bases and J by 4 bases, with 3 bases of the junction left unmatched. CDR3 in amino acids: CASSFGLGYNEQFF. In DNA form, the CDR3 reads TGTGCCAGCAGCTTCGGACTAGGGTACAATGAGCAGTTCTTC. The whole variable domain, remainder taken from reference TRBV11-2 and TRBJ2-1, is EAGVAQSPRYKIIEKRQSVAFWCNPISGHATLYWYQQILGQGPKLLIQFQNNGVVDDSQLPKDRFSAERLKGVDSTLKIQPAKLEDSAVYLCASSFGLGYNEQFFGPGTRLTVL.

CDR3 residues: CASSGTSGRSYEQYF. Here the CDR3 DNA reads TGTGCCAGCAGCGGGACTAGCGGGCGTTCCTACGAGCAGTACTTC. The rearrangement joins TRBV5-5 to TRBJ2-7; 12 nucleotides match TRBD2. V gave up 4 bases and J gave up 1 base; unmatched junction bases: 3. The CDR3 is made up of 15 amino acids. Germline CDR1 and CDR2: SGHKS and YYEKEE (reference sequence).

The rearrangement uses TRBV10-3 and TRBJ1-2; 8 bases align to TRBD1. CDR3 length: 13 amino acids. Germline CDR1 reads ENHRY; CDR2 reads SYGVKD. With V trimmed by 6 bases and J by 4 bases, 4 bases remained unmatched. The DNA of the CDR3 is TGTGCCATCAGCGTCGGACAGGGCTATGGCTACACCTTC. This sequence encodes CAISVGQGYGYTF.

The chain employs TRBV13 and TRBJ1-6; possible D gene TRBD1, 6 bases. The germline V gene has CDR1 PRHDT and CDR2 FYEKMQ (reference sequence). V dropped 4 bases and J dropped 10 bases, with 14 bases sitting between them. This CDR3 has 14 residues. The CDR3 region has the DNA TGTGCCAGCAGCTCCACAGGGTCAGCCTCACCCCTCCACTTT. Its protein product is CASSSTGSASPLHF.

The genes are TRBV7-6 and TRBJ1-1; 10 bases match TRBD1. The CDR3 is 16 amino acids. The V and J ends lost 5 bases and 4 bases, in that order; junction bases with no gene match: 10. CDR1 is SGHVS and CDR2 is FNYEAQ in the germline V gene. CDR3: CASSPIIGQGGTEAFF. CDR3 DNA sequence: TGTGCCAGCAGCCCGATTATAGGACAGGGGGGCACTGAAGCTTTCTTT.

The chain is built from TRBV5-4 and TRBJ2-1, with D unclear. Germline assignment: CDR1 SGHNT and CDR2 YYREEE (reference sequence). Trimming took 0 bases from V and 8 from J, leaving 15 bases between them. The CDR3 is 15 amino acids. The chain's CDR3 is CASSLVIGPADEQFF. The CDR3 DNA reads TGTGCCAGCAGCTTGGTCATAGGGCCCGCGGATGAGCAGTTCTTC.

The CDR3 DNA sequence: TGTGCCAGCACGCGGGGCAGGGGGGCCTACGAGCAGTACTTC. It is translated as CASTRGRGAYEQYF. The V gene is TRBV6-6, the J gene TRBJ2-7; maybe TRBD1 (7 bases). The V and J ends lost 7 bases and 2 bases respectively, with 15 bases between them. The germline V gene encodes CDR1 MNHNY and CDR2 SVGAGI (reference sequence). This CDR3 region has 14 residues.

This chain joins TRBV4-1 and TRBJ2-1; 8 nucleotides agree with TRBD2. Germline-derived CDR1 and CDR2 are MGHRA and YSYEKL. This CDR3 contains 16 residues. With V trimmed by 4 bases and J by 0 bases, 5 bases remained unmatched. The CDR3 loop is CASSRYTSGSYNEQFF. CDR3 DNA sequence: TGCGCCAGCAGCCGGTATACTAGCGGCTCCTACAATGAGCAGTTCTTC.

The chain has TRBV11-3 and TRBJ1-6; D not certain. V was cut by 8 bases and J by 9 bases, with 23 bases left in between. CDR1 is SGHNT, CDR2 YENEEA, per germline. The CDR3 runs 16 residues. CDR3 sequence: CASSQSGPAWGSPLHF. Here the CDR3 DNA reads TGTGCCAGCTCACAATCCGGACCTGCTTGGGGTTCACCCCTCCACTTT.

CDR3 bases: TGTGCCACCAGCAGAGATATGGGACTAGCGGGGGCCTACAATGAGCAGTTCTTC. It codes for CATSRDMGLAGAYNEQFF. This chain joins TRBV15 and TRBJ2-1, with TRBD2 matching over 14 bases. V gave up 0 bases and J gave up 2 bases; unmatched junction bases: 3. The germline gives CDR1 LNHNV, CDR2 YYDKDF (reference sequence). This CDR3 is built from 18 residues.

CDR3 sequence reads: CASSSVAGTSNYGYTF. Written as DNA, the CDR3 is TGTGCCAGCAGCTCCGTGGCCGGGACATCAAACTATGGCTACACCTTC. The V call is TRBV7-9, the J call TRBJ1-2; maybe TRBD1 (6 bases). The CDR3 totals 16 residues. Trimming removed 4 bases at V and 2 bases at J, with 17 bases between. Germline CDR1 is SEHNR and CDR2 is FQNEAQ (reference sequence).

V usage is TRBV10-1 and J usage is TRBJ2-5, with 7 bases matching TRBD1. The ends lost 0 bases at V and 5 bases at J; junction bases unmatched: 3. Germline values: CDR1 WNHNN, CDR2 SYGVQD (reference sequence). CDR3 size: 14 residues. CDR3 sequence: CASSESTGQETQYF. CDR3 nucleotides: TGCGCCAGCAGTGAGTCGACAGGGCAGGAGACCCAGTACTTC.

The rearrangement links TRBV19 to TRBJ1-5, with 7 positions matching TRBD1. This CDR3 comprises 14 residues. The germline CDR1 and CDR2 sequences are LNHDA and SQIVND (reference sequence). V trimming: 4 bases; J trimming: 7 bases; junction bases outside the gene matches: 7. The CDR3 region has the DNA TGTGCCAGTAGTACGACAGGGTCCGAGCAGCCCCAGCATTTT. Translating gives CASSTTGSEQPQHF.

V gene TRBV5-6 combines with J gene TRBJ1-1; 9 bases map to TRBD1. J lost 1 base, V lost 4 bases, and 8 bases had no gene match. This CDR3 is 16 amino acids long. CDR1 and CDR2 (germline): SGHDT, YYEEEE. CDR3 DNA sequence: TGTGCCAGCAGCATATACTTGACAGGGGGGAACACTGAAGCTTTCTTT. Encoded protein: CASSIYLTGGNTEAFF. Full variable domain (rest looked up from reference TRBV5-6 and TRBJ1-1): DAGVTQSPTHLIKTRGQQVTLRCSPKSGHDTVSWYQQALGQGPQFIFQYYEEEERQRGNFPDRFSGHQFPNYSSELNVNALLLGDSALYLCASSIYLTGGNTEAFFGQGTRLTVV.

This clone appeared a single time. The genes are TRBV7-8 and TRBJ1-5; D gene ambiguous. CDR1 and CDR2 (germline): SGHVS, FQNEAQ. Trimming removed 7 bases from V and 0 bases from J, with 13 bases in between. CDR3 length equals 15 residues. CDR3 amino acids: CASTLTIYSNQPQHF. CDR3 coding DNA: TGTGCCAGCACCTTGACTATATATAGCAATCAGCCCCAGCATTTT.

This chain uses TRBV7-6 with TRBJ2-5, with TRBD2 identical over 15 bases. Trimming at V came to 3 bases and at J to 2 bases, leaving 10 bases not matched to a gene. Germline-derived CDR1 and CDR2 are SGHVS and FNYEAQ. The CDR3 has 19 amino acids. CDR3 loop: CASSFPGLAGGLPQETQYF. The CDR3 nucleotides are TGTGCCAGCAGCTTTCCGGGACTAGCGGGGGGACTTCCACAAGAGACCCAGTACTTC.

V is TRBV5-1 and J is TRBJ2-5; D gene uncertain. The germline V gene encodes CDR1 SGHRS and CDR2 YFSETQ. The CDR3 is made up of 13 amino acids. The V end lost 0 bases, the J end lost 3 bases, and 6 bases lay between the germline ends. DNA of the CDR3: TGCGCCAGCAGCTTGGTAGGAGAAGAGACCCAGTACTTC. Translation: CASSLVGEETQYF. The complete variable domain, with remaining parts taken from reference TRBV5-1 and TRBJ2-5, reads KAGVTQTPRYLIKTRGQQVTLSCSPISGHRSVSWYQQTPGQGLQFLFEYFSETQRNKGNFPGRFSGRQFSNSRSEMNVSTLELGDSALYLCASSLVGEETQYFGPGTRLLVL.